The next 11 T cell receptor beta chains were all read from a single sample in a study of control samples from healthy donors and cancer patients. Profiled with immunoSEQ multiplex PCR; TCRdb holds only in-frame clones, not every one. The repertoire holds around 170,000 clones, with around 87% as singletons. The source material was blood. These receptors all come from a woman aged 50 to 65 in good health.

The chain couples TRBV7-8 to TRBJ1-5, with TRBD1 as a possible D gene (6 bases). V lost 5 bases, J lost 4 bases, and 12 bases lay in between. The germline gives CDR1 SGHVS, CDR2 FQNEAQ. This CDR3 has 14 residues. The CDR3 DNA sequence: TGTGCCAGCAGCCCTACCGGACAGAATCAGCCCCAGCATTTT. The encoded protein is CASSPTGQNQPQHF.

J is TRBJ1-2 and V is TRBV19, with D uncertain. Germline V gene data show CDR1 as LNHDA and CDR2 as SQIVND (reference sequence). The V end was cut by 5 bases, the J end by 6 bases, with 13 bases between. The CDR3 loop spans 13 amino acids. CDR3 sequence: CASSPLRYNGYTF. In nucleotides, the CDR3 is TGTGCCAGTAGTCCATTACGCTATAATGGCTACACCTTC.

The J gene is TRBJ2-6, the V gene TRBV5-1; weak D call: TRBD2 (5 bases). Trimming took off 4 bases at V and 0 bases at J, with 20 bases between the two ends. This CDR3 region has 19 residues. CDR1 SGHRS and CDR2 YFSETQ come from the germline V gene. The CDR3 DNA reads TGCGCCAGCAGCCTAAGGACTCAGATAGTGCCCTCTGGGGCCAACGTCCTGACTTTC. Encoded protein: CASSLRTQIVPSGANVLTF.

The J gene is TRBJ2-3, the V gene TRBV2; D is perhaps TRBD2 (6 bases). The ends were cut back, 9 bases at V and 0 bases at J, with 13 bases in the middle. The CDR3 totals 14 residues. Germline CDR1 and CDR2: SNHLY and FYNNEI. The DNA of the CDR3 is TGTGCCAGGTCGGCTAGCGAGAGCACAGATACGCAGTATTTT. Encoded protein: CARSASESTDTQYF.

The chain recombines TRBV11-2 with TRBJ1-4; D gene uncertain. CDR3 length: 13 residues. Germline CDR1 is SGHAT and CDR2 is FQNNGV. V lost 0 bases, J lost 2 bases, and 1 base lay in between. CDR3 nucleotide sequence: TGTGCCAGCAGCTTAGATACTAATGAAAAACTGTTTTTT. Amino acids: CASSLDTNEKLFF.

The chain couples TRBV9 to TRBJ1-2; 7 nucleotides match TRBD1. Germline V CDR1 and CDR2: SGDLS, YYNGEE. This CDR3 has 16 amino acids. Trimming removed 2 bases from V and 5 bases from J; junction bases left unmatched: 12. The CDR3 DNA reads as TGTGCCAGCAGCGTCGATGCCAGGGGGGACCGTTATGGCTACACCTTC. It yields the protein CASSVDARGDRYGYTF.

This chain joins TRBV28 and TRBJ2-7, with 7 nucleotides matching TRBD2. Per the germline V gene, CDR1 is MDHEN and CDR2 is SYDVKM. Germline trimming cut 3 bases from V and 11 bases from J; bases unmatched to any gene: 7. The CDR3 is 12 amino acids. CDR3 bases: TGTGCCAGCAGTTTTCGGCGGGAGCGTAAGTACTTC. Translated: CASSFRRERKYF.

J is TRBJ2-7 and V is TRBV7-2; weak D call: TRBD2 (6 bases). CDR3 size: 16 residues. V lost 6 bases and J 2 bases, leaving 20 bases between the germline ends. The germline V gene has CDR1 SGHTA and CDR2 FQGNSA. The CDR3 DNA sequence: TGTGCCAGCAGACGACAAAGGGACTCAGGAACCTACGAGCAGTACTTC. This translates into CASRRQRDSGTYEQYF. Based on the CDR3 plus reference TRBV7-2 and TRBJ2-7, the full variable domain is GAGVSQSPSNKVTEKGKDVELRCDPISGHTALYWYRQSLGQGLEFLIYFQGNSAPDKSGLPSDRFSAERTGGSVSTLTIQRTQQEDSAVYLCASRRQRDSGTYEQYFGPGTRLTVT.

V usage is TRBV27 and J usage is TRBJ2-1; tentatively, D is TRBD2 (6 bases). The V end was cut by 0 bases, the J end by 8 bases, with 8 bases between. This CDR3 spans 13 amino acids. CDR1 is MNHEY, CDR2 SMNVEV, per germline (reference sequence). CDR3: CASSLSWGDEQFF. The CDR3 DNA follows: TGTGCCAGCAGTTTATCTTGGGGGGATGAGCAGTTCTTC.

V is TRBV7-9 and J is TRBJ1-4; perhaps TRBD1 as D (6 bases). This CDR3 is built from 16 residues. Trimming took off 1 base at V and 12 bases at J, with 21 bases between the two ends. The germline V gene encodes CDR1 SEHNR and CDR2 FQNEAQ (reference sequence). The CDR3 loop reads CASSLDGQPGRVELFF. The CDR3 DNA reads TGTGCCAGCAGCTTAGACGGACAGCCTGGTCGGGTAGAACTGTTTTTT.

This rearrangement joins TRBV24-1 to TRBJ2-3; no clear D. The CDR3 has 12 residues. Trimming removed 1 base from V and 6 bases from J, with 4 bases in between. CDR1 is KGHDR and CDR2 is SFDVKD in the germline V gene. The CDR3 reads CATSDFRDTQYF. CDR3 in DNA: TGTGCCACCAGTGATTTTAGGGATACGCAGTATTTT.